The sequence of this TCR beta chain was determined in a study of OX40 agonist ivuxolimab in advanced cancers. V lost 0 bases to trimming and J lost 2 bases, with 12 bases between them. Germline values: CDR1 SGHRS, CDR2 YFSETQ. This CDR3 has 15 residues. Profiling relied on immunoSEQ multiplex PCR, and the TCRdb table lists in-frame clones only, not all of them. The top ten clones hold roughly 0.85% of a sample with just over 70,000 clones, 84% of them seen once. This receptor was identified in an adult with an advanced solid tumor such as melanoma, head and neck, liver or kidney cancer. The chain uses TRBV5-1 and TRBJ2-7; perhaps D is TRBD1 or TRBD2 (6 bases each). Material: CD4+ or CD8+ T cells sorted from blood, obtained in a trial of the OX40 agonist ivuxolimab. The CDR3 region is CASSLEGRGPYEQYF. CDR3 bases: TGCGCCAGCAGCTTGGAAGGTCGGGGGCCCTACGAGCAGTACTTC.